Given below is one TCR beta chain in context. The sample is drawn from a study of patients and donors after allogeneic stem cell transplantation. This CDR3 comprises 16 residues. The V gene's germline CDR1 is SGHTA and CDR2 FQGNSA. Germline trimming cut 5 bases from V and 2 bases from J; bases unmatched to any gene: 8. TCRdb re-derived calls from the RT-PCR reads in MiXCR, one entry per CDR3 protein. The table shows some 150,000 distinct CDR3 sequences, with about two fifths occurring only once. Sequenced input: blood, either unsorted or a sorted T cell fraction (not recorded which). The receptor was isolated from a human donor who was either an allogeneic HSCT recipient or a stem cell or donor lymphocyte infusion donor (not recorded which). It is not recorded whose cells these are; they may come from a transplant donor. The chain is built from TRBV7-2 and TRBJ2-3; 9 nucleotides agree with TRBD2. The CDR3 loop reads CASSPRLAGPTDTQYF. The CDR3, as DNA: TGTGCCAGCAGCCCCCGGCTAGCGGGGCCCACAGATACGCAGTATTTT. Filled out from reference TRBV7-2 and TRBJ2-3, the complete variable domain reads GAGVSQSPSNKVTEKGKDVELRCDPISGHTALYWYRQSLGQGLEFLIYFQGNSAPDKSGLPSDRFSAERTGGSVSTLTIQRTQQEDSAVYLCASSPRLAGPTDTQYFGPGTRLTVL.